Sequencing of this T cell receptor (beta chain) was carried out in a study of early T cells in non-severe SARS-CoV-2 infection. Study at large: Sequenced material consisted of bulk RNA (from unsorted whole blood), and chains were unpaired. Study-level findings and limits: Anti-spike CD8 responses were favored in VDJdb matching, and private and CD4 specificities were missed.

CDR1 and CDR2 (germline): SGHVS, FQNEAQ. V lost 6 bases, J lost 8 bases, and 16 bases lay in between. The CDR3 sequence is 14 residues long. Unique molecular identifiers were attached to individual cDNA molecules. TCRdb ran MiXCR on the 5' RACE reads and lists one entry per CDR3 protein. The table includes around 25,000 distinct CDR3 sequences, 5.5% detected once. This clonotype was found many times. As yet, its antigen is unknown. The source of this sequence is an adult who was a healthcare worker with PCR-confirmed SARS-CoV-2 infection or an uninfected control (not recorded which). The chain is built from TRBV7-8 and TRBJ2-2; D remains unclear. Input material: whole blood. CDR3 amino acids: CASSRSEPIGELFF. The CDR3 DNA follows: TGTGCCAGCAGTAGAAGTGAGCCTATTGGGGAGCTGTTTTTT.